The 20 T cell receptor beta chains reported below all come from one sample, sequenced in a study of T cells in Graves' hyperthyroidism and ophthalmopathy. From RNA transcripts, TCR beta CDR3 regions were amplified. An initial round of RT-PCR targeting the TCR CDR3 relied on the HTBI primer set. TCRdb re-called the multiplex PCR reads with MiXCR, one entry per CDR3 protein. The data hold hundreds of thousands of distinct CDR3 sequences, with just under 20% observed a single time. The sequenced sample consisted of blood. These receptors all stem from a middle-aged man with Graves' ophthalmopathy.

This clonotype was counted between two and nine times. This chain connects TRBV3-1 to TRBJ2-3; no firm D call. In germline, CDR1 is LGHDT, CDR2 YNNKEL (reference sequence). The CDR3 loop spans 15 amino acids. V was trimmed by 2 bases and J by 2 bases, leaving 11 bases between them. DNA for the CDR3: TGTGCCAGCAGCCAAACCCATACCATCACAGATACGCAGTATTTT. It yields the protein CASSQTHTITDTQYF.

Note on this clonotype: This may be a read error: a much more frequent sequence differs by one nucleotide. CDR3 residues: CASGVKETQYF. The CDR3 DNA reads TGTGCCAGCGGCGTCAAGGAGACCCAGTACTTC. The V and J genes are TRBV7-3 and TRBJ2-5; the D is unclear. This CDR3 spans 11 amino acids. Germline assignment: CDR1 SGHTA and CDR2 FQGTGA. Trimming took 8 bases from V and 5 from J, leaving 9 bases between them.

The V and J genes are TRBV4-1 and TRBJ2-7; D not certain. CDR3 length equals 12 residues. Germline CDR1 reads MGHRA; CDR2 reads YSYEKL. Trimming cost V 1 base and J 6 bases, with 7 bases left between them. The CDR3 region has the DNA TGCGCCAGCAGCCAAGGTGACTCCGAGCAGTACTTC. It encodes CASSQGDSEQYF.

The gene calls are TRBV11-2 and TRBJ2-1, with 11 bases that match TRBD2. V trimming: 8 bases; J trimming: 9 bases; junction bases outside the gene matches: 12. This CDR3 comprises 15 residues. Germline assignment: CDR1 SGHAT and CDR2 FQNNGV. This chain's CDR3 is CASGVGSGRDPEQFF. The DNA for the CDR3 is TGTGCCAGCGGCGTCGGTAGCGGGAGGGACCCTGAGCAGTTCTTC.

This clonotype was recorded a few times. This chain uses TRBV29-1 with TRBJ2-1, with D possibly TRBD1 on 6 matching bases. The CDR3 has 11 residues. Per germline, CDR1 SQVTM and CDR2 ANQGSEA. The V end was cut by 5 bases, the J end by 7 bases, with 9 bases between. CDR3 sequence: CSVRQVNEQFF. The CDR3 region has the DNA TGCAGCGTTCGACAGGTTAATGAGCAGTTCTTC.

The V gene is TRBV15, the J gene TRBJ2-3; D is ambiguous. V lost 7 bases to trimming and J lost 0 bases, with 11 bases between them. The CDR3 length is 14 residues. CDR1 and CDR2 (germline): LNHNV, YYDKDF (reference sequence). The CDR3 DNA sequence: TGTGCCACCAAGGACGGCTCTAGCACAGATACGCAGTATTTT. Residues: CATKDGSSTDTQYF.

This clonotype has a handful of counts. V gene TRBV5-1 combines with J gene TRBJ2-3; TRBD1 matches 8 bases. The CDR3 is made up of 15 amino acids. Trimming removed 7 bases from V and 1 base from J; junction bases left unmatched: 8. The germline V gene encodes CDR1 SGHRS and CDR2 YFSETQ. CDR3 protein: CASHKDRGGTDTQYF. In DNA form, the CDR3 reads TGCGCCAGCCACAAAGACAGGGGTGGCACAGATACGCAGTATTTT.

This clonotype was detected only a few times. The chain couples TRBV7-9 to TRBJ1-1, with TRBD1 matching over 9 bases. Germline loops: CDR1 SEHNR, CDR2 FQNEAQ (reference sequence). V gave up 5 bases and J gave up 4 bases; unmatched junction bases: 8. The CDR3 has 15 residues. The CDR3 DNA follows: TGTGCCAGCAGCCCCGGACAGGGGACGGGCACTGAAGCTTTCTTT. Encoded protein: CASSPGQGTGTEAFF.

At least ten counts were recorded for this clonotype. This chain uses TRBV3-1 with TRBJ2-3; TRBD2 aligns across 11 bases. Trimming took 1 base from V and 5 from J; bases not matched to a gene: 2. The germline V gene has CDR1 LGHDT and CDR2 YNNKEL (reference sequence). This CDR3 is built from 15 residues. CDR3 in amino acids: CASSQGLAGRDTQYF. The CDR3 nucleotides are TGTGCCAGCAGCCAAGGACTAGCGGGAAGAGATACGCAGTATTTT.

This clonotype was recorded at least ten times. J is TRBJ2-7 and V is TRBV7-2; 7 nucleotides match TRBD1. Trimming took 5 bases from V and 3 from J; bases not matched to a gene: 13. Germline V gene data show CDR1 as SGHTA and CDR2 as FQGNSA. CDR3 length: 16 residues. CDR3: CASSVTPGQNHYEQYF. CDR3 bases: TGTGCCAGCAGCGTGACACCGGGACAGAACCACTACGAGCAGTACTTC.

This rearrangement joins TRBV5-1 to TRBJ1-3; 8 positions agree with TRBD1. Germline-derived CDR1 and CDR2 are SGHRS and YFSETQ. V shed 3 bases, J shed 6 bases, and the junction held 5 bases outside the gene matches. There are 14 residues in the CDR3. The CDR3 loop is CASSSDRDLNTIYF. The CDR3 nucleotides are TGCGCCAGCAGCTCGGACAGGGACCTAAACACCATATATTTT.

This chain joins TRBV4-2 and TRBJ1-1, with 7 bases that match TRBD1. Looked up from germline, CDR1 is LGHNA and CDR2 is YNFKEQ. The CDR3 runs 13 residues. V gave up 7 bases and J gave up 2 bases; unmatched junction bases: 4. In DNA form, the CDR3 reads TGTGCCAGCATAAACAGGGGAAACACTGAAGCTTTCTTT. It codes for CASINRGNTEAFF.

CDR3 sequence: CASSSPPGGIVNSPLHF. CDR3 coding DNA: TGTGCCAGCAGTTCACCGCCAGGGGGCATCGTAAACTCACCCCTCCACTTT. The gene calls are TRBV12-3 or TRBV12-4 and TRBJ1-6, with TRBD1 matching 8 bases. The CDR3 totals 17 residues. V trimming: 4 bases; J trimming: 10 bases; junction bases outside the gene matches: 15.

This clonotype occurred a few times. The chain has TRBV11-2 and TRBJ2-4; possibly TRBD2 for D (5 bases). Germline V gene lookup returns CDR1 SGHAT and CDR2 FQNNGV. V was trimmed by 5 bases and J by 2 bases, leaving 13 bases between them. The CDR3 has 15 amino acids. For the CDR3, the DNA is TGTGCCAGCAGCCCTTTGAGGGTCTCCAAAAACATTCAGTACTTC. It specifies CASSPLRVSKNIQYF. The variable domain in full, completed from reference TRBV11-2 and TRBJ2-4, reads EAGVAQSPRYKIIEKRQSVAFWCNPISGHATLYWYQQILGQGPKLLIQFQNNGVVDDSQLPKDRFSAERLKGVDSTLKIQPAKLEDSAVYLCASSPLRVSKNIQYFGAGTRLSVL.

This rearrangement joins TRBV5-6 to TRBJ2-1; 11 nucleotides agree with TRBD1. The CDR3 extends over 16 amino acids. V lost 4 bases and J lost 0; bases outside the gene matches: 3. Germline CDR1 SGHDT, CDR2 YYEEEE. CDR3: CASSRDRGGSYNEQFF. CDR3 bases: TGTGCCAGCAGCCGGGACAGGGGGGGCTCCTACAATGAGCAGTTCTTC.

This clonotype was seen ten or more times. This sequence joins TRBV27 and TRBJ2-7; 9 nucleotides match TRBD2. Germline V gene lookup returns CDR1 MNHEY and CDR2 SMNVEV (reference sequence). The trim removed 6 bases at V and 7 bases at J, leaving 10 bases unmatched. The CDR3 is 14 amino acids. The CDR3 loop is CASSSNHLAGEQYF. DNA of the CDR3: TGTGCCAGCAGCTCTAACCACCTAGCGGGAGAGCAGTACTTC.

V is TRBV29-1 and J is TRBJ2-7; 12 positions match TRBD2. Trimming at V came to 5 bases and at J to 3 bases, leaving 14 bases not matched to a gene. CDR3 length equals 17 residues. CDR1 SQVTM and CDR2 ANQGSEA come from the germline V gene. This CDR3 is CSVLGPLAGGPIYEQYF. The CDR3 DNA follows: TGCAGCGTTCTGGGCCCACTAGCGGGGGGACCAATCTACGAGCAGTACTTC.

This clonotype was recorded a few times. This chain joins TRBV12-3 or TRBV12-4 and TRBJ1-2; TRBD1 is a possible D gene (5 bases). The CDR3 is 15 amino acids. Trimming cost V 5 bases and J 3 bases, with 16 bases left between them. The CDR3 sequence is CASSPRVGDYYGYTF. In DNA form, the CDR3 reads TGTGCCAGCAGTCCCAGGGTGGGAGATTACTATGGCTACACCTTC.

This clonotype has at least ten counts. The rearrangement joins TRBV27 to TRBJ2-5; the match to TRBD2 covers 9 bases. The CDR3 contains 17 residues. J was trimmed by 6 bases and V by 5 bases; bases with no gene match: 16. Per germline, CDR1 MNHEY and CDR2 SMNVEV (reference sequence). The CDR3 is CASSSPPGRGGRKTQYF. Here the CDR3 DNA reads TGTGCCAGCAGTAGCCCGCCGGGGCGGGGGGGCCGAAAGACCCAGTACTTC.

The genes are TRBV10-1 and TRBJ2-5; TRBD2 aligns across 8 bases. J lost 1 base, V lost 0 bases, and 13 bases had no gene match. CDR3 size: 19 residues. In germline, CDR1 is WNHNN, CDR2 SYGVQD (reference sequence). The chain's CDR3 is CASSESSKRLALFQETQYF. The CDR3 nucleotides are TGCGCCAGCAGTGAGTCTTCAAAGCGACTAGCGCTGTTCCAAGAGACCCAGTACTTC.